In this sample, the clone carrying this T cell receptor beta chain turned up a few times. V gave up 2 bases and J gave up 0 bases, with 12 bases separating them. Germline V CDR1 and CDR2: SGHKS, YYEKEE (reference sequence). This CDR3 contains 16 residues. Preparation of the TCRbeta library was carried out with unique molecular identifiers. TCRdb reprocessed the PCR reads via MiXCR and lists one record per CDR3 protein. The profile covers roughly 570,000 distinct CDR3 sequences, with 25% to 30% appearing a single time and about 35% taken by the ten largest. This record belongs to a study of T-cell reconstitution after alpha-beta-depleted transplantation in children.

The V and J genes are TRBV5-5 and TRBJ2-1; D perhaps matches TRBD2 (6 bases). The specimen was PBMCs, collected before TCRalphabeta/CD19-depleted stem cell transplant. The clonotype was recovered from a boy under two years old with Wiskott-Aldrich syndrome, due to receive a stem cell transplant. The CDR3 loop is CASSFSLATSYNEQFF. The CDR3, as DNA: TGTGCCAGCAGCTTCTCCCTAGCGACCTCCTACAATGAGCAGTTCTTC.